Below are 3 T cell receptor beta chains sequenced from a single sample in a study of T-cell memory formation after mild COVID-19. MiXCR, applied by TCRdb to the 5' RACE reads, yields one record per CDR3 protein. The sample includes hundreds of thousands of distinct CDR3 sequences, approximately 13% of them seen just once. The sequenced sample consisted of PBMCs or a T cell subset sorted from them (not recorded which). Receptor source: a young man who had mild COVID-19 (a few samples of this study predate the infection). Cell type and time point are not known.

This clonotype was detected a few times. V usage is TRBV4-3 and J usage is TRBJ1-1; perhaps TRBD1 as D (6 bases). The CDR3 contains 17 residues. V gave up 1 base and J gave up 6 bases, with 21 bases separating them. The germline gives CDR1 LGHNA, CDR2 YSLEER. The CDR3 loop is CASSQVHGTTGGSEAFF. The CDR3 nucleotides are TGCGCCAGCAGCCAAGTTCACGGCACCACGGGGGGCTCTGAAGCTTTCTTT.

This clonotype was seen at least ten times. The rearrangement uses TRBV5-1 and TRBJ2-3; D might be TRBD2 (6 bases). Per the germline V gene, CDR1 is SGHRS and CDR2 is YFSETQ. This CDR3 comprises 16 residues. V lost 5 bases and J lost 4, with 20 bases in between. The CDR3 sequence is CASSIGTSSGSDTQYF. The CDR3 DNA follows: TGCGCCAGCAGTATTGGAACTAGCTCTGGATCAGATACGCAGTATTTT.

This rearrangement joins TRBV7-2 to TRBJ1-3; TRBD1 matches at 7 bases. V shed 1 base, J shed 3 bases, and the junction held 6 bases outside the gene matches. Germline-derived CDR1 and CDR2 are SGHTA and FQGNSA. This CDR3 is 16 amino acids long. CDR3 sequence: CASSLVQAGGGNTIYF. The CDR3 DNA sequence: TGTGCCAGCAGCTTAGTGCAGGCAGGGGGTGGAAACACCATATATTTT.